Reported below is one T cell receptor (beta chain). This clone was observed a single time. Its antigen has not been determined. Base qualities are not provided; no much larger clone lies one nucleotide away. Enrolling through a virtual design, the prospective study's participants ranged in age from roughly 18 to 95 years and lived across roughly 24 United States geographic areas. To assign participants to cohorts, the prospective study relied on clinical history that participants themselves reported in a screening survey and a study questionnaire. Exposed participants had been in contact, within 2 weeks of entering the study, with a person who had a PCR-confirmed or clinician-diagnosed case of COVID-19. Each participant in the prospective study had whole blood, serum and a nasopharyngeal or oropharyngeal swab collected by mobile phlebotomists. Over a roughly 2-month period, participants in the prospective study had the option of providing additional blood draws and questionnaires. Blood samples from the prospective study were shipped frozen or at room temperature prior to DNA extraction.

The immunoSEQ Assay, a bias-controlled multiplex PCR, was used to amplify TCRbeta CDR3 regions from genomic DNA. The original methods were these. The number of nucleated cells in each sample was estimated by amplification of reference gene primers within the assay. Sequence reads were collapsed and filtered to measure the absolute abundance of every unique TCRbeta CDR3 rearrangement. For each sample, productive Simpson clonality was calculated by taking the square root of Simpson's diversity index across productive rearrangements. The immuneACCESS repertoire file appears here via TCRdb, limited to in-frame rearrangements. These files lack a portion of the clones; in checked studies, under half of the deficit traces to unresolved V genes, and the cause of the others is not known. The DNA gave D and trimming, while V, J and clone size come from that table. This sample is represented by 150,000 or so clones; 87% of them were singletons. Jointly, the top ten make up roughly 4% of the sample.

The data derive from a study of blood T cell repertoires in COVID-19 (dated by TCRdb to 2020 to 2021). Background on the whole study: Collaborator samples came from the United States, Italy and Spain and covered acute and convalescent phases of COVID-19. The material from the prospective study consisted of cDNA or gDNA derived from T cells, B-cell-depleted T cells, or PBMCs. The dataset comprised deeply sampled blood TCRbeta repertoires from subjects exposed to, actively infected with, or recovered from COVID-19. HLA class I and class II types, where available, came from metadata supplied by the sample provider rather than from assay-based typing. The repertoires were released in a freely available public database meant as a resource for research on the immune response to SARS-CoV-2. Samples were obtained from the ongoing ImmuneRACE study (first 160 participants) and from some 1,200 subjects provided by 6 global collaborators. Sample metadata almost always included a de-identified subject ID, COVID-19 status, age in years and sex. Paper-wide results and their limitations: How much clinical and demographic metadata was included differed by source and by participant, and the metadata was provided uncurated.

The germline V gene gives CDR1 as MNHEY and CDR2 as SVGAGI. At the junction V is shortened by 6 bases and J by 3 bases; bases outside the gene matches: 3. The CDR3 numbers 14 residues from cysteine through phenylalanine. Only the CDR3 DNA stays, 42 bases, in frame from base 1. The receptor was derived from a woman in her thirties or forties who had been exposed to COVID-19. Source material: PBMCs or T cells enriched from blood (not recorded which). The rearranged chain carries TRBV6-5 and TRBJ2-2, with TRBD2 identical over 8 junction bases. The nucleotide sequence reads as follows: TGTGCCAGCAGGAGCGGGGGATACACCGGGGAGCTGTTTTTT. It translates as CASRSGGYTGELFF.